This record concerns one TCR beta chain sequence. Its matching antigen is unknown. These data originate in a study of T cell repertoires in ileal Crohn's disease. Study conclusions and caveats: Every patient over 26.8% clonality showed endoscopic recurrence. Clonal expansions were more frequent in active smokers than non-smokers at surgery.

TCRdb's copy holds only in-frame clones and misses some; the assay was immunoSEQ multiplex PCR. This sample has under 35,000 clones; about four fifths occur once, and the top ten carry 15% to 20%. Germline-derived CDR1 and CDR2 are SGHRS and YFSETQ. The CDR3 extends over 15 amino acids. J was trimmed by 3 bases and V by 4 bases; bases with no gene match: 9. What was sequenced was ileal tissue. This receptor was identified in an adult with Crohn's disease. This chain joins TRBV5-1 and TRBJ2-7, with 8 bases fitting TRBD1. CDR3 sequence reads: CASSATGTGDYEQYF. The CDR3 bases are TGCGCCAGCAGCGCAACCGGGACAGGAGACTACGAGCAGTACTTC.